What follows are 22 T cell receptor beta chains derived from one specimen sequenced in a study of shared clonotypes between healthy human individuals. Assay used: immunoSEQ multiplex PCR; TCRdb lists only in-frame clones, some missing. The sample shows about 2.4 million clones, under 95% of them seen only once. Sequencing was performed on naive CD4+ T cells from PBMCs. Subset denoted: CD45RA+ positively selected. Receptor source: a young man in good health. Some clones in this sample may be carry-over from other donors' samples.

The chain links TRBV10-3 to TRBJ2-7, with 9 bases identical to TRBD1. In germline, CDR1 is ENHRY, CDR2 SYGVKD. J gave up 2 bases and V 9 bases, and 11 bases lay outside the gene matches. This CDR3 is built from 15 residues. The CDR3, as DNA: TGTGCCATTCAATGGGGTACAGGGGGCACCTACGAGCAGTACTTC. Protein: CAIQWGTGGTYEQYF.

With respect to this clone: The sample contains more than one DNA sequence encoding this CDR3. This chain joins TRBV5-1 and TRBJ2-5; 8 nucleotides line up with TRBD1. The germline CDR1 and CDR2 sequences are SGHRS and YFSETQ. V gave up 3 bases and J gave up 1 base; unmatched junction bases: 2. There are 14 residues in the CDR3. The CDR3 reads CASSSGTGQETQYF. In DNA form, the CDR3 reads TGCGCCAGCAGCTCGGGGACAGGCCAAGAGACCCAGTACTTC. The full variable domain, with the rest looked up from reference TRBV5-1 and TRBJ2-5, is KAGVTQTPRYLIKTRGQQVTLSCSPISGHRSVSWYQQTPGQGLQFLFEYFSETQRNKGNFPGRFSGRQFSNSRSEMNVSTLELGDSALYLCASSSGTGQETQYFGPGTRLLVL.

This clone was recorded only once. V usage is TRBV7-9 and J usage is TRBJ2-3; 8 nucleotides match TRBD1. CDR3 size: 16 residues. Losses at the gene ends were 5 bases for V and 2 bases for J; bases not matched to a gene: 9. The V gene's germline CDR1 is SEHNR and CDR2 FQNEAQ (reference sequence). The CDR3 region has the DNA TGTGCCAGCAGCCGATCAGGGGGCAGAACCACAGATACGCAGTATTTT. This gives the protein CASSRSGGRTTDTQYF.

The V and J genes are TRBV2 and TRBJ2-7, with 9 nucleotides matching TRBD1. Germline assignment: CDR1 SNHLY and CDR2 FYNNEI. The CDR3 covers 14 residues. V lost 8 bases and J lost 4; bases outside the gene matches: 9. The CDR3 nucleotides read TGTGCCAGCGGGATGGGACAGGGTTTATACGAGCAGTACTTC. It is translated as CASGMGQGLYEQYF.

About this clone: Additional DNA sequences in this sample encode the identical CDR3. In DNA form, the CDR3 reads TGTGCCAGCAGCTTGGCTAGCGGCTCCTACGAGCAGTACTTC. Its translation is CASSLASGSYEQYF. The rearrangement joins TRBV7-2 to TRBJ2-7; 7 nucleotides line up with TRBD2. The CDR3 extends over 14 amino acids. Germline values: CDR1 SGHTA, CDR2 FQGNSA. V shed 3 bases and J 0 bases; nucleotides not matched to a gene: 2.

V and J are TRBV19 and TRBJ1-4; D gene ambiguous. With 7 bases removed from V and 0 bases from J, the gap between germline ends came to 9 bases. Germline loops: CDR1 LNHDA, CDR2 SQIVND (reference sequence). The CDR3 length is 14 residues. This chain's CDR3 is CASTTGATNEKLFF. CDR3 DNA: TGTGCCAGTACGACGGGCGCAACTAATGAAAAACTGTTTTTT.

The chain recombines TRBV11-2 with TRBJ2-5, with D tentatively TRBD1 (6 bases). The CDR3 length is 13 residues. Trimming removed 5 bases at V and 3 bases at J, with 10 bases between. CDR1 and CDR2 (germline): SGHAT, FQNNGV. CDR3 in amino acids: CASSPDRKETQYF. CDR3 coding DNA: TGTGCCAGCAGCCCCGACAGGAAAGAGACCCAGTACTTC.

The CDR3 loop reads CASSSRGQGGSEQYF. CDR3 nucleotides: TGTGCCAGCAGCTCGAGGGGACAGGGAGGGTCCGAGCAGTACTTC. The chain couples TRBV5-6 to TRBJ2-7; 9 positions match TRBD1. The CDR3 consists of 15 residues. Germline lookup yields CDR1 SGHDT and CDR2 YYEEEE. V was pared by 3 bases and J by 6 bases, with 10 bases of the junction left unmatched.

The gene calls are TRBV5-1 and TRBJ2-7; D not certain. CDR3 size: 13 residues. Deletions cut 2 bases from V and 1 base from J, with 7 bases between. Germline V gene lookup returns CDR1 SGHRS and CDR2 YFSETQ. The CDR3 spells CASSFSESYEQYF. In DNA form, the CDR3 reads TGCGCCAGCAGCTTTTCCGAATCCTACGAGCAGTACTTC.

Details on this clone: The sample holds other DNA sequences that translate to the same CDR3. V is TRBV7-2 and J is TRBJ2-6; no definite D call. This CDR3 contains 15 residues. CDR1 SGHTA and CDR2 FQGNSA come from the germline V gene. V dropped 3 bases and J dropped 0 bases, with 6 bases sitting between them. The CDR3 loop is CASSLLGSGANVLTF. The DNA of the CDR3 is TGTGCCAGCAGCTTGCTGGGCTCTGGGGCCAACGTCCTGACTTTC.

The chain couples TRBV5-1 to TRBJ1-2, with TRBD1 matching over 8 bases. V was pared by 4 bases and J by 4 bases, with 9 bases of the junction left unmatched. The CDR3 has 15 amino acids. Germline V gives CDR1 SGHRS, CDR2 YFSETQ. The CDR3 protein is CASSGTGTGVYGYTF. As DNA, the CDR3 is TGCGCCAGCAGCGGAACCGGGACAGGCGTCTATGGCTACACCTTC. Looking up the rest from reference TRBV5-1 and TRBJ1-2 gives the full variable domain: KAGVTQTPRYLIKTRGQQVTLSCSPISGHRSVSWYQQTPGQGLQFLFEYFSETQRNKGNFPGRFSGRQFSNSRSEMNVSTLELGDSALYLCASSGTGTGVYGYTFGSGTRLTVV.

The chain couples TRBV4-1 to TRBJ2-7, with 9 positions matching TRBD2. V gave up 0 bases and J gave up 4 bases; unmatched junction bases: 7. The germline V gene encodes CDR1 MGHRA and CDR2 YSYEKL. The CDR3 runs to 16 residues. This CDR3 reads CASSQDVSSGTYEQYF. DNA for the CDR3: TGCGCCAGCAGCCAAGACGTATCTAGCGGGACTTACGAGCAGTACTTC.

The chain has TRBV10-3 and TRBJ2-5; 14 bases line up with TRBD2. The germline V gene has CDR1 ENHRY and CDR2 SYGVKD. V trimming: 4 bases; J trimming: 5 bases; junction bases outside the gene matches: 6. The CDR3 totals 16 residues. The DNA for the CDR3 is TGTGCCATCAGTGGCGGGACTAGCGGGAGTCGGGAGACCCAGTACTTC. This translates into CAISGGTSGSRETQYF.

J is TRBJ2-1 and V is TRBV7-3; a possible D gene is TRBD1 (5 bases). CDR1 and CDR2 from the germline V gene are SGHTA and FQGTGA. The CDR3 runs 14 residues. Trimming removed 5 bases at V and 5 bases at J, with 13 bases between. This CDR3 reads CASSPGPGNNEQFF. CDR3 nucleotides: TGTGCCAGCAGCCCCGGTCCAGGGAACAATGAGCAGTTCTTC.

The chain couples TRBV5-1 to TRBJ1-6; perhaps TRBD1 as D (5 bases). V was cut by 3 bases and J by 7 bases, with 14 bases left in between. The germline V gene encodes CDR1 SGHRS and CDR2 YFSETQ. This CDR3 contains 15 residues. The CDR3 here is CASSYLGEENSPLHF. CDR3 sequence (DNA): TGCGCCAGCAGCTATTTAGGGGAGGAGAATTCACCCCTCCACTTT.

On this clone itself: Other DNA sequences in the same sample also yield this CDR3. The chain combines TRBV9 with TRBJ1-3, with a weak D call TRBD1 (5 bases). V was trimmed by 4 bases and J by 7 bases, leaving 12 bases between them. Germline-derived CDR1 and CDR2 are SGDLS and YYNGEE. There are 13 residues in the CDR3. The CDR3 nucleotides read TGTGCCAGCAGCCCTCGGCCAGGGAACACCATATATTTT. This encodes CASSPRPGNTIYF.

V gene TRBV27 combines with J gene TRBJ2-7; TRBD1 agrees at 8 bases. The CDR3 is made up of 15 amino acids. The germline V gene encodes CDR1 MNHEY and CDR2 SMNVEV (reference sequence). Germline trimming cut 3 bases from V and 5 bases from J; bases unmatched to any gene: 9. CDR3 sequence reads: CASSFIRDRFHEQYF. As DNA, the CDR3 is TGTGCCAGCAGTTTCATCCGGGACAGGTTCCACGAGCAGTACTTC.

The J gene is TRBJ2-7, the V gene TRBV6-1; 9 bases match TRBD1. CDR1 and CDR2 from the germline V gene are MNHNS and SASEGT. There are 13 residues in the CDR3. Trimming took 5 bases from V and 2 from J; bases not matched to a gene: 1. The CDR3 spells CASSTGGPYEQYF. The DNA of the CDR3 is TGTGCCAGCAGTACAGGGGGCCCCTACGAGCAGTACTTC.

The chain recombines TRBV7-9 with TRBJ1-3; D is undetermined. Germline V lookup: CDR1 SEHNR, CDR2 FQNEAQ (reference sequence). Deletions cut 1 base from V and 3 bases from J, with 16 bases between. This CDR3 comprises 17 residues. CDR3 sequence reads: CASSLEERRFSGNTIYF. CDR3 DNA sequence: TGTGCCAGCAGCTTAGAGGAAAGGCGTTTTAGTGGAAACACCATATATTTT.

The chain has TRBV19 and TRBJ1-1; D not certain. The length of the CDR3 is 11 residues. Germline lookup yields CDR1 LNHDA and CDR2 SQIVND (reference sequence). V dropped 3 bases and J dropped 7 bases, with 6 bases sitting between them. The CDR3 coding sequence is TGTGCCAGTAGTATGGTGGGTGAAGCTTTCTTT. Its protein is CASSMVGEAFF.

CDR3 nucleotides: TGCGCCAGCAGCCAGGGACAGGGGGCAGGAGAGACCCAGTACTTC. Translating it yields CASSQGQGAGETQYF. The V gene is TRBV4-3, the J gene TRBJ2-5, with 12 bases lining up with TRBD1. The CDR3 length is 15 residues. V dropped 3 bases and J dropped 4; count of bases not matched to a gene: 3. From germline, CDR1 is LGHNA and CDR2 YSLEER.

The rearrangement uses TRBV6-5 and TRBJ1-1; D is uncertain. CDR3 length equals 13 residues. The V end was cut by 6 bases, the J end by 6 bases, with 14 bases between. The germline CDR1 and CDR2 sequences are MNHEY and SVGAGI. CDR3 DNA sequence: TGTGCCAGCAGCCGTACCCCCGCAGCTGAAGCTTTCTTT. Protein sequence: CASSRTPAAEAFF.